The 29 T cell receptor beta chains presented below share a single source sample, sequenced in a study of technical replicates of blood from several donors. Sequencing was performed with immunoSEQ multiplex PCR; in TCRdb, only in-frame clones are kept and a portion is missing. The sample shows about 100,000 clones, approximately 95% of them seen only once. Sequenced material: T cells isolated from PBMCs. The receptors were gathered from a human donor in good health.

V is TRBV5-1 and J is TRBJ2-1, with 13 bases lining up with TRBD2. Germline trimming cut 1 base from V and 1 base from J; bases unmatched to any gene: 11. The germline V gene encodes CDR1 SGHRS and CDR2 YFSETQ. The CDR3 is 20 residues long. The CDR3 spells CASSLRTSGRIMSSYNEQFF. The CDR3 region has the DNA TGCGCCAGCAGCTTGAGGACTAGCGGGAGAATAATGTCGTCCTACAATGAGCAGTTCTTC.

This sequence joins TRBV28 and TRBJ2-7, with TRBD2 as a possible D gene (6 bases). This CDR3 contains 21 residues. Germline V gene lookup returns CDR1 MDHEN and CDR2 SYDVKM. V was trimmed by 3 bases and J by 0 bases, leaving 30 bases between them. CDR3 in amino acids: CASSFFFSLSMVGGFSYEQYF. The CDR3 coding sequence is TGTGCCAGCAGTTTTTTTTTCAGCCTAAGTATGGTGGGGGGATTCTCCTACGAGCAGTACTTC.

CDR3 nucleotide sequence: TGTGCCACTGAGGACCCGGGAACTTCCTACGAGCAGTACTTC. Translated: CATEDPGTSYEQYF. The chain uses TRBV7-9 and TRBJ2-7; the D gene is possibly TRBD2 (5 bases). The V gene lost 10 bases and the J gene lost 1 base, with 17 bases spanning the gap. Germline V gives CDR1 SEHNR, CDR2 FQNEAQ (reference sequence). The length of the CDR3 is 14 residues.

The rearrangement joins TRBV7-9 to TRBJ2-5, with D maybe TRBD1 (6 bases). The CDR3 loop spans 13 amino acids. Trimming shortened V by 6 bases and J by 5 bases, and 13 bases separated the two germline ends. Germline CDR1 reads SEHNR; CDR2 reads FQNEAQ (reference sequence). The CDR3 nucleotides read TGTGCCAGCAGGCCTACAGGGCGGGAGACCCAGTACTTC. Translation: CASRPTGRETQYF.

This chain uses TRBV25-1 with TRBJ2-7, with a tentative D call TRBD2 (6 bases). V lost 6 bases to trimming and J lost 3 bases, with 15 bases between them. The CDR3 has 14 amino acids. Germline V gene sequence: CDR1 MGHDK, CDR2 SYGVNS. The CDR3 DNA reads TGTGCCAGCAGCCCCTGGGAGGTGGACTACGAGCAGTACTTC. Amino acid sequence: CASSPWEVDYEQYF.

V and J are TRBV4-2 and TRBJ1-1; possible D gene TRBD1, 6 bases. V gave up 0 bases and J gave up 3 bases, with 14 bases separating them. The CDR3 extends over 16 amino acids. Germline V gene lookup returns CDR1 LGHNA and CDR2 YNFKEQ. The chain's CDR3 is CASSQESDRQDTEAFF. CDR3 coding DNA: TGTGCCAGCAGCCAAGAGAGTGACCGACAGGACACTGAAGCTTTCTTT.

This clone was seen more than once but under ten times. Other DNA sequences in this specimen translate into the identical CDR3. This chain uses TRBV15 with TRBJ1-1, with no clear D. This CDR3 is built from 13 residues. V lost 2 bases to trimming and J lost 1 base, with 5 bases between them. The germline gives CDR1 LNHNV, CDR2 YYDKDF (reference sequence). The chain's CDR3 is CATSRQANTEAFF. CDR3 sequence (DNA): TGTGCCACCAGCAGACAGGCGAACACTGAAGCTTTCTTT.

J is TRBJ2-3 and V is TRBV2, with no clear D. The germline V and J ends were trimmed by 4 bases and 5 bases, with 10 bases remaining between them. The CDR3 has 13 amino acids. Looked up from germline, CDR1 is SNHLY and CDR2 is FYNNEI. The CDR3 nucleotides read TGTGCCAGCAGTGGTGGGCCCCGAGATACGCAGTATTTT. The encoded protein is CASSGGPRDTQYF.

V gene TRBV19 combines with J gene TRBJ2-7; 10 bases are a match to TRBD2. CDR1 is LNHDA, CDR2 SQIVND, per germline (reference sequence). After removal of 4 bases from V and 6 bases from J, the junction contained 3 bases not matched to a gene. This CDR3 has 13 amino acids. The CDR3 sequence: CASSTTSGIEQYF. As DNA, the CDR3 is TGTGCCAGTAGTACCACTAGCGGGATCGAGCAGTACTTC.

To note about this clone: Within the sample, other DNA sequences also encode this same CDR3. The CDR3 bases are TGTGCCAGCAGCGTGGGACTAAACAATGAGCAGTTCTTC. It translates to CASSVGLNNEQFF. The chain joins TRBV9 to TRBJ2-1; TRBD2 matches 7 bases. Germline V gene data show CDR1 as SGDLS and CDR2 as YYNGEE. V lost 2 bases, J lost 5 bases, and 1 base stayed unmatched. This CDR3 has 13 amino acids.

The gene calls are TRBV10-3 and TRBJ1-5; TRBD1 might be the D (5 bases). This CDR3 has 13 amino acids. Trimming stripped 7 bases from V and 4 bases from J, with 11 bases between. CDR1 is ENHRY, CDR2 SYGVKD, per germline. The CDR3 is CAIKSDSNQPQHF. Written as DNA, the CDR3 is TGTGCCATCAAAAGCGACAGTAATCAGCCCCAGCATTTT.

The chain couples TRBV6-1 to TRBJ1-3; possibly TRBD1 for D (5 bases). Between the trimmed V and J ends, which lost 1 base and 4 bases, there was a span of 8 bases. Germline assignment: CDR1 MNHNS and CDR2 SASEGT. This CDR3 has 14 residues. CDR3 nucleotide sequence: TGTGCCAGCAGTGAAGAGGGGCGAGGAAACACCATATATTTT. Its protein is CASSEEGRGNTIYF.

The chain carries TRBV11-2 and TRBJ1-2, with TRBD1 identical over 9 bases. V shed 1 base, J shed 3 bases, and the junction held 6 bases outside the gene matches. The CDR3 has 16 amino acids. Looked up from germline, CDR1 is SGHAT and CDR2 is FQNNGV. Here the CDR3 reads CASSLVTGQGHYGYTF. CDR3 DNA sequence: TGTGCCAGCAGCTTAGTTACCGGACAGGGGCACTATGGCTACACCTTC.

This clone was seen only once. CDR3 coding DNA: TGCGCCAGCAGCCATACTAGCGGGGACTCCTACGAGCAGTACTTC. Translation: CASSHTSGDSYEQYF. The rearrangement links TRBV4-3 to TRBJ2-7, with 10 bases fitting TRBD2. V lost 3 bases to trimming and J lost 0 bases; unmatched junction nucleotides: 2. CDR1 is LGHNA and CDR2 is YSLEER in the germline V gene. The CDR3 sequence is 15 residues long.

This clone was detected only once. The chain carries TRBV7-6 and TRBJ2-5; a weak D match, TRBD1 (5 bases). Germline V lookup: CDR1 SGHVS, CDR2 FNYEAQ. Trimming removed 4 bases at V and 5 bases at J, with 8 bases between. The CDR3 is 12 amino acids. The CDR3 spells CASSSGWETQYF. The CDR3 DNA follows: TGTGCCAGCAGCTCAGGGTGGGAGACCCAGTACTTC.

V and J are TRBV5-6 and TRBJ2-5, with TRBD2 matching 10 bases. After removal of 4 bases from V and 7 bases from J, the junction contained 10 bases not matched to a gene. CDR3 length: 15 amino acids. Germline V gene sequence: CDR1 SGHDT, CDR2 YYEEEE. The CDR3 bases are TGTGCCAGCAGCCGCGGGACTAGCGTGATAGGGACCCAGTACTTC. Translating gives CASSRGTSVIGTQYF.

The rearrangement links TRBV2 to TRBJ2-1, with TRBD2 matching 9 bases. Germline V CDR1 and CDR2: SNHLY, FYNNEI. The V gene end was trimmed by 6 bases and the J gene end by 5 bases; junction bases not matched to a gene: 17. This CDR3 comprises 18 residues. The CDR3 DNA is TGTGCCAGCAGCCTAAACCGACCGGGACTAGCCCCCAACAATGAGCAGTTCTTC. Translating gives CASSLNRPGLAPNNEQFF.

The V gene is TRBV11-2, the J gene TRBJ2-7; D unresolved. The CDR3 is made up of 12 amino acids. The V gene's germline CDR1 is SGHAT and CDR2 FQNNGV. V dropped 5 bases and J dropped 4 bases, with 9 bases sitting between them. The CDR3 loop reads CASSKSLYEQYF. CDR3 sequence (DNA): TGTGCCAGCAGCAAAAGCCTATACGAGCAGTACTTC. Drawing the rest from reference TRBV11-2 and TRBJ2-7, the complete variable domain is EAGVAQSPRYKIIEKRQSVAFWCNPISGHATLYWYQQILGQGPKLLIQFQNNGVVDDSQLPKDRFSAERLKGVDSTLKIQPAKLEDSAVYLCASSKSLYEQYFGPGTRLTVT.

V gene TRBV19 combines with J gene TRBJ2-7; D is unclear. Germline V gene sequence: CDR1 LNHDA, CDR2 SQIVND (reference sequence). V was shortened by 0 bases and J by 3 bases, with 12 bases between the two germline ends. CDR3 length: 15 amino acids. The CDR3, as DNA: TGTGCCAGTAGTATAGATCCTAGACCGGTCTACGAGCAGTACTTC. Encoded protein: CASSIDPRPVYEQYF.

This chain connects TRBV19 to TRBJ2-7; D gene ambiguous. The CDR3 contains 17 residues. Trimming removed 4 bases at V and 1 base at J, with 20 bases between. In germline, CDR1 is LNHDA, CDR2 SQIVND (reference sequence). CDR3 nucleotide sequence: TGTGCCAGTAGTAAAAGACCGCCAGGTCTCGTATCCTACGAGCAGTACTTC. As protein: CASSKRPPGLVSYEQYF. Looking up the rest from reference TRBV19 and TRBJ2-7 gives the full variable domain: DGGITQSPKYLFRKEGQNVTLSCEQNLNHDAMYWYRQDPGQGLRLIYYSQIVNDFQKGDIAEGYSVSREKKESFPLTVTSAQKNPTAFYLCASSKRPPGLVSYEQYFGPGTRLTVT.

In this sample, this clone turned up a few times. The CDR3 spells CASTYLWTGKNTEAFF. The CDR3 coding sequence is TGTGCCAGCACGTACCTCTGGACAGGGAAGAACACTGAAGCTTTCTTT. The J gene is TRBJ1-1, the V gene TRBV2; 8 nucleotides agree with TRBD1. V was clipped by 7 bases and J by 1 base; unmatched bases: 11. Germline lookup yields CDR1 SNHLY and CDR2 FYNNEI. This CDR3 has 16 residues.

This chain joins TRBV10-3 and TRBJ2-7, with 7 bases lining up with TRBD2. J was trimmed by 3 bases and V by 6 bases; bases with no gene match: 5. Germline CDR1 ENHRY, CDR2 SYGVKD. The CDR3 spans 13 residues. The CDR3 reads CAISPGTNYEQYF. The CDR3 nucleotides are TGTGCCATCAGCCCCGGGACTAACTACGAGCAGTACTTC.

The V gene is TRBV5-1, the J gene TRBJ1-1; D possibly corresponds to TRBD1 (6 bases). The CDR3 is 14 residues long. CDR1 is SGHRS, CDR2 YFSETQ, per germline. V was pared by 3 bases and J by 3 bases, with 12 bases between. CDR3 region: CASSYQGSDTEAFF. Written as DNA, the CDR3 is TGCGCCAGCAGCTATCAGGGGAGCGACACTGAAGCTTTCTTT.

V gene TRBV5-6 combines with J gene TRBJ1-1; 8 positions match TRBD1. The CDR3 is 14 amino acids. Germline CDR1 reads SGHDT; CDR2 reads YYEEEE. V gave up 4 bases and J gave up 11 bases; unmatched junction bases: 13. The CDR3 here is CASSLRTGLGLAFF. The CDR3 DNA is TGTGCCAGCAGCCTGCGGACAGGGTTAGGCTTGGCTTTCTTT.

This clone was detected once. DNA for the CDR3: TGTGCCACCCGGGATGAGACCCAGTACTTC. It specifies CATRDETQYF. The chain recombines TRBV10-3 with TRBJ2-5; a weak D match, TRBD2 (5 bases). Between the trimmed V and J ends, which lost 10 bases and 5 bases, there was a span of 8 bases. There are 10 residues in the CDR3. The germline V gene encodes CDR1 ENHRY and CDR2 SYGVKD.

The CDR3 loop reads CSVTHQGSAEKLFF. The CDR3 nucleotides read TGCAGCGTTACCCACCAGGGGTCCGCTGAAAAACTGTTTTTT. The gene calls are TRBV29-1 and TRBJ1-4; tentative D call: TRBD1 (6 bases). Between the trimmed V and J ends, which lost 5 bases and 7 bases, there was a span of 17 bases. CDR1 is SQVTM, CDR2 ANQGSEA, per germline. This CDR3 is built from 14 residues.

The chain links TRBV14 to TRBJ2-7, with 8 bases matching TRBD1. V gave up 0 bases and J gave up 2 bases; unmatched junction bases: 9. Germline V CDR1 and CDR2: SGHDN, FVKESK. This CDR3 contains 17 residues. The CDR3 protein is CASSQDLKGQDPYEQYF. The CDR3 nucleotides are TGTGCCAGCAGCCAAGATCTAAAGGGACAGGACCCCTACGAGCAGTACTTC.

This chain links TRBV30 with TRBJ2-7, with 8 bases identical to TRBD2. The CDR3 is made up of 12 amino acids. Germline loops: CDR1 GTSNPN, CDR2 SVGIG (reference sequence). J gave up 6 bases and V 8 bases, and 9 bases lay outside the gene matches. CDR3 nucleotides: TGTGCCACCCGGACTAGCCCGACCGAGCAGTACTTC. This gives the protein CATRTSPTEQYF.

The chain couples TRBV7-9 to TRBJ1-1; possible D gene TRBD1, 5 bases. Germline CDR1 SEHNR, CDR2 FQNEAQ (reference sequence). The CDR3 is made up of 13 amino acids. V was pared by 6 bases and J by 7 bases, with 15 bases between. In DNA, the CDR3 is TGTGCCAGCAGAGGAGGAGGGACGGATGAAGCTTTCTTT. Amino acid sequence: CASRGGGTDEAFF.